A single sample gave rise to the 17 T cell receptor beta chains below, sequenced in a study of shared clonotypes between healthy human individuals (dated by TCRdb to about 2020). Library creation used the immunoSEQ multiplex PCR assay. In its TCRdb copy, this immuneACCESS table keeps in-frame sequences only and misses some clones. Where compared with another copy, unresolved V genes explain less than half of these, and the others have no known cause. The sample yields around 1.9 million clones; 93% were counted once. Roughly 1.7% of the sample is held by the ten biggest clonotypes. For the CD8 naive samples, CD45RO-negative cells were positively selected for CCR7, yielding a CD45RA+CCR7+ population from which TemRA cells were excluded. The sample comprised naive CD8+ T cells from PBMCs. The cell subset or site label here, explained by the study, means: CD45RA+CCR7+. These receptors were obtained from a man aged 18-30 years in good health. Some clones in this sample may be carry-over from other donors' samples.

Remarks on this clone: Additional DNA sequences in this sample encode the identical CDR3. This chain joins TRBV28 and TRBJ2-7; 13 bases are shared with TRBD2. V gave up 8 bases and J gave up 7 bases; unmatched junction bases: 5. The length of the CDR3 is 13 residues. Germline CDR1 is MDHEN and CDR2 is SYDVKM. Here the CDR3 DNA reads TGTGCCAGCTTACTAGCGGGAGGGTCAGAGCAGTACTTC. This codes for CASLLAGGSEQYF.

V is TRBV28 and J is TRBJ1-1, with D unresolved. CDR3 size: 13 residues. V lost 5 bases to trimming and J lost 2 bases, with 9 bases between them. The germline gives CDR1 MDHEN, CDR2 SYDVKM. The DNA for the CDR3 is TGTGCCAGCAGTGCCCTCAGAAACACTGAAGCTTTCTTT. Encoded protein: CASSALRNTEAFF.

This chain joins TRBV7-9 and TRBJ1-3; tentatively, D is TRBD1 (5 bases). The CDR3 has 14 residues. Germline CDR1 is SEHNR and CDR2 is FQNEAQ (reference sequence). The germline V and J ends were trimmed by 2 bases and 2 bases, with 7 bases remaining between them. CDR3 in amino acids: CASSLRQPGNTIYF. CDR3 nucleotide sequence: TGTGCCAGCAGCTTACGACAGCCTGGAAACACCATATATTTT.

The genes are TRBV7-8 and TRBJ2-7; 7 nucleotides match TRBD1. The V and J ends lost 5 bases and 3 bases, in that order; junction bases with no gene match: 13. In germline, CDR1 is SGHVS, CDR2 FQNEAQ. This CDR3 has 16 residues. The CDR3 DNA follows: TGTGCCAGCAGCCAGAATCTACAGGGGTTGGACTACGAGCAGTACTTC. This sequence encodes CASSQNLQGLDYEQYF.

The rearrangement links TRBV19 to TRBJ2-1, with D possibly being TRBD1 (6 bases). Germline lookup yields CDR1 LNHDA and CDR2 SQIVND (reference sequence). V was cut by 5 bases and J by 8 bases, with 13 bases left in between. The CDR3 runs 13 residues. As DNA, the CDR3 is TGTGCCAGTAGTCCGCAACAGGGTGATGAGCAGTTCTTC. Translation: CASSPQQGDEQFF.

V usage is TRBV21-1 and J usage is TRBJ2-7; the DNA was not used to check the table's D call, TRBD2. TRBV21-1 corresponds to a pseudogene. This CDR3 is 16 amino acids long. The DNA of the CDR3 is TGTGCCAGCAGCAAATCGGTCCTAGCGGGAACCTGCGAGCAGTACTTC. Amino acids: CASSKSVLAGTCEQYF.

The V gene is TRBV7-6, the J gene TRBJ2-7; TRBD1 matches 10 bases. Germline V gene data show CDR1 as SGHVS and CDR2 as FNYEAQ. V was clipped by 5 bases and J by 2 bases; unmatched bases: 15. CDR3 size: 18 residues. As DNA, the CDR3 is TGTGCCAGCAGCCGCACCTCAATTCCGGGACAGGGGACCTACGAGCAGTACTTC. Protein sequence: CASSRTSIPGQGTYEQYF.

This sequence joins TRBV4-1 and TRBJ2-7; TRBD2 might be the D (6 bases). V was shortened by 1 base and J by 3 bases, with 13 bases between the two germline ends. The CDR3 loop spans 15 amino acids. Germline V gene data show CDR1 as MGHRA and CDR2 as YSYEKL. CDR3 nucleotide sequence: TGCGCCAGCAGCCAAGCTGGGCGGGGCAGCTACGAGCAGTACTTC. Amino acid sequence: CASSQAGRGSYEQYF.

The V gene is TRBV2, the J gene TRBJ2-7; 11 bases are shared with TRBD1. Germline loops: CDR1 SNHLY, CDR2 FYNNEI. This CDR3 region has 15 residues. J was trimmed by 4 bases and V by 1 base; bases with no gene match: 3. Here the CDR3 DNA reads TGTGCCAGCAGTGAAGGGACAGGGGGCACTTACGAGCAGTACTTC. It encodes CASSEGTGGTYEQYF.

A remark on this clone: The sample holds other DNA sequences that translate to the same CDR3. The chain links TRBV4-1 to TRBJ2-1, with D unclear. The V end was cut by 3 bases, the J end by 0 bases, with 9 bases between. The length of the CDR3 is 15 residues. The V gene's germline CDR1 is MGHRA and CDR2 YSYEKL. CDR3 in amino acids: CASSQGQSSYNEQFF. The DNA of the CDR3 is TGCGCCAGCAGCCAGGGTCAGAGCTCCTACAATGAGCAGTTCTTC.

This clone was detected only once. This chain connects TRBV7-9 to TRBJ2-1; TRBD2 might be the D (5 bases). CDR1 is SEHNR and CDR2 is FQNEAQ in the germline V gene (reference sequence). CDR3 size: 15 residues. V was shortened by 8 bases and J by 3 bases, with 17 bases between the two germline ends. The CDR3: CASSPNRTGYNEQFF. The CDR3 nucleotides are TGTGCCAGCTCACCCAATCGGACTGGCTACAATGAGCAGTTCTTC.

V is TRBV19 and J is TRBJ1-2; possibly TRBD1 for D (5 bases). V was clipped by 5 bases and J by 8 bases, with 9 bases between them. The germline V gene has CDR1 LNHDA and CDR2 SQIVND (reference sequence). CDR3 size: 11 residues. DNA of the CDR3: TGTGCCAGTAGTGAGACAGAGGGCTACACCTTC. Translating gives CASSETEGYTF.

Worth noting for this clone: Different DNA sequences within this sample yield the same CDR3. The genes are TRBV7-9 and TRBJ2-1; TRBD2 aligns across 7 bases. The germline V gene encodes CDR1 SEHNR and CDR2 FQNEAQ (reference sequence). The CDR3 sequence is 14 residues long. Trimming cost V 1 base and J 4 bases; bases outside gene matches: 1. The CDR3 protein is CASSLVGGYNEQFF. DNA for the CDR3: TGTGCCAGCAGCTTAGTCGGGGGGTACAATGAGCAGTTCTTC. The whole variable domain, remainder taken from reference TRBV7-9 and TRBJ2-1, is DTGVSQNPRHKITKRGQNVTFRCDPISEHNRLYWYRQTLGQGPEFLTYFQNEAQLEKSRLLSDRFSAERPKGSFSTLEIQRTEQGDSAMYLCASSLVGGYNEQFFGPGTRLTVL.

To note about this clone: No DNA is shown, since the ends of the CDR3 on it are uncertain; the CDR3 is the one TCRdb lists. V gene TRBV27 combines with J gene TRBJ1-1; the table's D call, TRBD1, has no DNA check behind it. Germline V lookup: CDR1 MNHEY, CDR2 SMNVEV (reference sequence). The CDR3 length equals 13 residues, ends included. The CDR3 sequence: CASSFASGTGPFF.

CDR3: CASSEPLAGGRNEQYF. The CDR3 DNA reads as TGTGCCAGCAGTGAACCACTAGCGGGAGGTCGCAACGAGCAGTACTTC. The rearrangement uses TRBV2 and TRBJ2-7; 12 bases map to TRBD2. Trimming took 2 bases from V and 5 from J; bases not matched to a gene: 7. Germline loops: CDR1 SNHLY, CDR2 FYNNEI. The CDR3 is 16 residues long.

CDR3 in DNA: TGTGCCAGCAGTTTACTGGGGAAGCACGAGCAGTACTTC. It translates to CASSLLGKHEQYF. V usage is TRBV27 and J usage is TRBJ2-7, with D unresolved. This CDR3 spans 13 amino acids. Germline CDR1 MNHEY, CDR2 SMNVEV (reference sequence). With 2 bases removed from V and 5 bases from J, the gap between germline ends came to 10 bases.

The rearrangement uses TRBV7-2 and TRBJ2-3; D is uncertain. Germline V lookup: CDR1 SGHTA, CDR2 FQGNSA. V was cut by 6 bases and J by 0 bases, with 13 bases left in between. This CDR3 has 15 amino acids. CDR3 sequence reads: CASSPAPLSTDTQYF. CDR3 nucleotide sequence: TGTGCCAGCAGTCCCGCCCCGCTGAGCACAGATACGCAGTATTTT.